The sequence of this T cell receptor (beta chain) was determined in a study of cytomegalovirus exposure and HLA in healthy donors. The overall study: An earlier analysis identified 117 million unique TCR beta sequences in 150 million to 200 million T cells. Study results and limitations: There were a few CMV-associated chains whose specificity for CMV antigens was confirmed in vitro.

The PCR made use of 60 Vbeta and 13 Jbeta primers. Assay: immunoSEQ multiplex PCR; the TCRdb copy retains only in-frame clones and omits some. Here the sample spans over 70,000 clones, more than 60% being singletons. Trimming pared 4 bases from V and 3 bases from J, leaving 4 bases between. The CDR3 extends over 11 amino acids. About this clone itself: The target antigen is unknown.

The sequence was collected from a man aged 50-60 years in good health and CMV-seropositive. What was sequenced was PBMCs. J is TRBJ2-7 and V is TRBV23-1, with unresolved D. TRBV23-1 has ORF status, its function being uncertain. As DNA, the CDR3 is TGCGCCAGCAGTCGCGGCTACGAGCAGTACTTC. Its protein product is CASSRGYEQYF.